This T cell receptor beta chain was recovered during a study of prognosis after radiotherapy for stage I lung cancer. The V gene's germline CDR1 is SGHRS and CDR2 YFSETQ. This CDR3 has 16 residues. Trimming removed 1 base at V and 0 bases at J, with 10 bases between. By two-round multiplex PCR, the TCR beta CDR3 was amplified from genomic DNA. The first PCR round targeted every TRBV and TRBJ gene with specific primers. TCRdb called the multiplex PCR reads again in MiXCR, with one record for every CDR3 protein. This repertoire shows about 26,000 distinct CDR3 sequences, about 30% found once; its top ten account for 35%.

The receptor comes from a donor aged 50 or older with non-small cell lung cancer. The rearrangement links TRBV5-1 to TRBJ2-2; no firm D call. This material consisted of PBMCs, taken before or after stereotactic body radiation therapy (not recorded which). This CDR3 reads CASSLMGRANTGELFF. In DNA, the CDR3 is TGCGCCAGCAGCTTGATGGGCAGAGCGAACACCGGGGAGCTGTTTTTT. Full variable domain (rest looked up from reference TRBV5-1 and TRBJ2-2): KAGVTQTPRYLIKTRGQQVTLSCSPISGHRSVSWYQQTPGQGLQFLFEYFSETQRNKGNFPGRFSGRQFSNSRSEMNVSTLELGDSALYLCASSLMGRANTGELFFGEGSRLTVL.